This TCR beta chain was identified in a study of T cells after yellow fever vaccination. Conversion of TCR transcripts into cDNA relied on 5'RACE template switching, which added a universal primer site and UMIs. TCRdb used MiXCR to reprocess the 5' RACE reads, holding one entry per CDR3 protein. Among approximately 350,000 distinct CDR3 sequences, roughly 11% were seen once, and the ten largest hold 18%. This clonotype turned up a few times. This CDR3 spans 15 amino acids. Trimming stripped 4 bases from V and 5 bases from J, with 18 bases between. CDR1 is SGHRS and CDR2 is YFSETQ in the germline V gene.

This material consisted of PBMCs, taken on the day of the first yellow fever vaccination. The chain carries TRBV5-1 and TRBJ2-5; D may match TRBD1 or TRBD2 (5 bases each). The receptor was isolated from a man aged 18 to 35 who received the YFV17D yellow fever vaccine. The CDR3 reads CASSPLPGAGETQYF. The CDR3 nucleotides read TGCGCCAGCAGCCCGCTCCCCGGGGCAGGGGAGACCCAGTACTTC.